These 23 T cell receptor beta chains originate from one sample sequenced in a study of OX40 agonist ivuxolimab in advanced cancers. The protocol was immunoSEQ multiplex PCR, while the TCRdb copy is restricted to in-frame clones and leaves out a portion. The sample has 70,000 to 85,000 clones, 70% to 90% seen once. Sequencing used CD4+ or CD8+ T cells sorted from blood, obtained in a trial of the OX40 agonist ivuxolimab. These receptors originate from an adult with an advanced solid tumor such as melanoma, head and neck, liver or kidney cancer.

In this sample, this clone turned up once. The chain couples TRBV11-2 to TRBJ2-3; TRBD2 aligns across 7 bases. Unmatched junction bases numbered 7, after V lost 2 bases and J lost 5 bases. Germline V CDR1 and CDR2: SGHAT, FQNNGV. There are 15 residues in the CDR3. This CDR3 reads CASSLRGVGVDTQYF. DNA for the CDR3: TGTGCCAGCAGCTTACGGGGGGTCGGGGTAGATACGCAGTATTTT.

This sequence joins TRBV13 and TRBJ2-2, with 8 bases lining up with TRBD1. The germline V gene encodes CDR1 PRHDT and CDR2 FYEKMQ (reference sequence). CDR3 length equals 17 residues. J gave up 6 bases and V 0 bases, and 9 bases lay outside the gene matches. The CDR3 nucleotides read TGTGCCAGCAGCTTAGGGGTACCAGGGGGCATCGCCGGGGAGCTGTTTTTT. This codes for CASSLGVPGGIAGELFF.

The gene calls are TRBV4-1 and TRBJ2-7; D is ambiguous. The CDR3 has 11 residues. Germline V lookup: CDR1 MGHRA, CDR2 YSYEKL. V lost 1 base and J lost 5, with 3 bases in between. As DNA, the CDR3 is TGCGCCAGCAGCCAAGGGAACGAGCAGTACTTC. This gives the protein CASSQGNEQYF.

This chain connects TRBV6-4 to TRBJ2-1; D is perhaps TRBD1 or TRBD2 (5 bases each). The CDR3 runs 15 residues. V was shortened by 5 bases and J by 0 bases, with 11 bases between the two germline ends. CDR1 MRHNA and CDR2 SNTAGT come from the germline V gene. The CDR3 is CASSLKGSSYNEQFF. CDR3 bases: TGTGCCAGCAGTCTTAAGGGGAGCTCCTACAATGAGCAGTTCTTC.

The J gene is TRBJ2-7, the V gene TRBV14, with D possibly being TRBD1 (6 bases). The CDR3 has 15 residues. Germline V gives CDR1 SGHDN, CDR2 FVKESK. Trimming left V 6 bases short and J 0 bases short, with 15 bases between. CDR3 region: CASSREGVSSYEQYF. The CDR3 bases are TGTGCCAGCAGTCGAGAGGGGGTAAGCTCCTACGAGCAGTACTTC. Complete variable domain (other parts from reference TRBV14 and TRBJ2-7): EAGVTQFPSHSVIEKGQTVTLRCDPISGHDNLYWYRRVMGKEIKFLLHFVKESKQDESGMPNNRFLAERTGGTYSTLKVQPAELEDSGVYFCASSREGVSSYEQYFGPGTRLTVT.

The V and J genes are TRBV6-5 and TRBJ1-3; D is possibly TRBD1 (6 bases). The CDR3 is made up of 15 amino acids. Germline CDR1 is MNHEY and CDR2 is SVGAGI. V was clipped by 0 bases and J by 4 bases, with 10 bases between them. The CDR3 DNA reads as TGTGCCAGCAGTTACTCAGGGGGTACCGGAAACACCATATATTTT. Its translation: CASSYSGGTGNTIYF.

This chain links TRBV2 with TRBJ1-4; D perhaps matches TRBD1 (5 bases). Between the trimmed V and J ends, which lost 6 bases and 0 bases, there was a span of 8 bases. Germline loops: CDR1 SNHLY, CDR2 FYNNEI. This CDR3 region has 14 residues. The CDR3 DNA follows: TGTGCCAGCAGCGGACACGCAACTAATGAAAAACTGTTTTTT. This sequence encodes CASSGHATNEKLFF.

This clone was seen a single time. CDR3 in DNA: TGTGCCAGCAGGTGGTCCGGGACAGGTGAGAACACTGAAGCTTTCTTT. This encodes CASRWSGTGENTEAFF. The chain carries TRBV28 and TRBJ1-1, with 8 bases aligning to TRBD1. With V trimmed by 6 bases and J by 1 base, 10 bases remained unmatched. There are 16 residues in the CDR3. Germline assignment: CDR1 MDHEN and CDR2 SYDVKM.

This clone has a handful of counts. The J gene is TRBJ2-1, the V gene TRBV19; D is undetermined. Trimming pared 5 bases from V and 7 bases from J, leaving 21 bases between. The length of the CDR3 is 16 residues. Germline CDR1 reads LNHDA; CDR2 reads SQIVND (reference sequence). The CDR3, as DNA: TGTGCCAGTAGTCCTCGGCCGGAGTTAAGGATGAATGAGCAGTTCTTC. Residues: CASSPRPELRMNEQFF.

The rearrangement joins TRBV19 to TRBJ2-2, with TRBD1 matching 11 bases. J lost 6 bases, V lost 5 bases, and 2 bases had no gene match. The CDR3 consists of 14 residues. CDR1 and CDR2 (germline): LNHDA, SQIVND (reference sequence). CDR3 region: CASSEGQGAGELFF. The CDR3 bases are TGTGCCAGTAGTGAGGGACAGGGGGCCGGGGAGCTGTTTTTT.

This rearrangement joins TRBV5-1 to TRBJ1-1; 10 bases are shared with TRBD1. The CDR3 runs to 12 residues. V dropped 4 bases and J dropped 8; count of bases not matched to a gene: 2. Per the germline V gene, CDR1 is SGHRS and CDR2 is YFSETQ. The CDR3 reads CASSPGQGEAFF. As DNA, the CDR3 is TGCGCCAGCAGCCCGGGACAGGGGGAAGCTTTCTTT.

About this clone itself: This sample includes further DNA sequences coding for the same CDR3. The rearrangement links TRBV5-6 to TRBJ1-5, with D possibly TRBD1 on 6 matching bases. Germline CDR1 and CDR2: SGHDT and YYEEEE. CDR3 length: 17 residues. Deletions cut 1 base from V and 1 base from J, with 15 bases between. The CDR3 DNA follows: TGTGCCAGCAGCTTGTGGGCAGGGGAGAGGAGCAATCAGCCCCAGCATTTT. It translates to CASSLWAGERSNQPQHF.

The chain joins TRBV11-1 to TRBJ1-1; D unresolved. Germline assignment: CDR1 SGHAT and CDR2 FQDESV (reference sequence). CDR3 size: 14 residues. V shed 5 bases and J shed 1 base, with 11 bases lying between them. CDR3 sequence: CASSILGTNTEAFF. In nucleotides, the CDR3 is TGTGCCAGCAGCATACTGGGAACGAACACTGAAGCTTTCTTT.

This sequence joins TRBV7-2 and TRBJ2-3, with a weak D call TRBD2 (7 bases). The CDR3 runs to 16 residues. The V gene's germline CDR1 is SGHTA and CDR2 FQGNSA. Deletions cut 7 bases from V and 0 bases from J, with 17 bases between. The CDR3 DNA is TGTGCCAGCACCCCGGGGAGGGGGGTTAGCACAGATACGCAGTATTTT. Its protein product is CASTPGRGVSTDTQYF.

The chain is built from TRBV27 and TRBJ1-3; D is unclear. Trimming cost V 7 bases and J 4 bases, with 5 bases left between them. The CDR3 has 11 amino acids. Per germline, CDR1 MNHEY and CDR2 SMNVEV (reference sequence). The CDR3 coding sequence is TGTGCCAGCAATTACGGAAACACCATATATTTT. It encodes CASNYGNTIYF.

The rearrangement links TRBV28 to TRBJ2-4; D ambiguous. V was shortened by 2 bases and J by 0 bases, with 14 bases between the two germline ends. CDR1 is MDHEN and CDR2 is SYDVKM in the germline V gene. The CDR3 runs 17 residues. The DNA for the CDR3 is TGTGCCAGCAGTTTACCCTTAGGTATGCTAGCCAAAAACATTCAGTACTTC. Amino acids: CASSLPLGMLAKNIQYF.

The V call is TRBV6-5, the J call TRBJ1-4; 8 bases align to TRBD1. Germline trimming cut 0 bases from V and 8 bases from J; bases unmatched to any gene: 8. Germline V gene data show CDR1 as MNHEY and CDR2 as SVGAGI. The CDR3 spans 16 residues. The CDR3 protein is CASSYSSLGQGEKLFF. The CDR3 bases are TGTGCCAGCAGTTACTCGAGTCTCGGACAGGGCGAAAAACTGTTTTTT.

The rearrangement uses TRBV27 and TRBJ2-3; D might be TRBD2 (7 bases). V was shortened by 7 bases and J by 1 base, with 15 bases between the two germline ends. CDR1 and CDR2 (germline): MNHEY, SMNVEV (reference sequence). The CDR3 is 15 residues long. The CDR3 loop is CASTLRGGRTDTQYF. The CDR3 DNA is TGTGCCAGCACCCTTAGGGGGGGGCGCACAGATACGCAGTATTTT.

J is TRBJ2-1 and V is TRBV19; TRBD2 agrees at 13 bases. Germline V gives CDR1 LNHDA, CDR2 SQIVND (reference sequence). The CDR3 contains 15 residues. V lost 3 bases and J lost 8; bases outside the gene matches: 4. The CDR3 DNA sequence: TGTGCCAGTAGTATTACTAGCGGGAGGGTCTATGAGCAGTTCTTC. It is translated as CASSITSGRVYEQFF.

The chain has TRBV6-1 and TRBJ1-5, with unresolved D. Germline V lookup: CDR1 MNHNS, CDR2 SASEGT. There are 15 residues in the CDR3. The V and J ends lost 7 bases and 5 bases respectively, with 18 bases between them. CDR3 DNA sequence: TGTGCCAGCAAAAGTGATCGGGCAATCTATCAGCCCCAGCATTTT. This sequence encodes CASKSDRAIYQPQHF.

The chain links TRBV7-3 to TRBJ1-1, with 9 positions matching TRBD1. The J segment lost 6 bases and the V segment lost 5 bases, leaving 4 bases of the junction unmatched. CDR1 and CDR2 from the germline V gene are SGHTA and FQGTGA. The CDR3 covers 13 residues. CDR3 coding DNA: TGTGCCAGCAGCCCGACAGGGGGGGCTGAAGCTTTCTTT. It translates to CASSPTGGAEAFF. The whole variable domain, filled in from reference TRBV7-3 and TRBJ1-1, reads GAGVSQTPSNKVTEKGKYVELRCDPISGHTALYWYRQSLGQGPEFLIYFQGTGAADDSGLPNDRFFAVRPEGSVSTLKIQRTERGDSAVYLCASSPTGGAEAFFGQGTRLTVV.

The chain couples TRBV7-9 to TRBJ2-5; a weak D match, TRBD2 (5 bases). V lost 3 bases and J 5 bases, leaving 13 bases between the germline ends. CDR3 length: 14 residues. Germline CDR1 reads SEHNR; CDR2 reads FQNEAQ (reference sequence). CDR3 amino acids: CASSFIGDRETQYF. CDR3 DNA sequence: TGTGCCAGCAGCTTTATCGGGGATCGGGAGACCCAGTACTTC.

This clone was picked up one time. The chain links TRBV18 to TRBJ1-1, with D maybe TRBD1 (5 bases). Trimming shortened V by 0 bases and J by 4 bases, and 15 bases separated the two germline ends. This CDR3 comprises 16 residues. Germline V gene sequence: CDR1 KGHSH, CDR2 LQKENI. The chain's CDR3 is CASSPPGLGRGTEAFF. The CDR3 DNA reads TGTGCCAGCTCACCACCGGGTCTGGGGCGAGGCACTGAAGCTTTCTTT. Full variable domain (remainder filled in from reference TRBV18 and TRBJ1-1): NAGVMQNPRHLVRRRGQEARLRCSPMKGHSHVYWYRQLPEEGLKFMVYLQKENIIDESGMPKERFSAEFPKEGPSILRIQQVVRGDSAAYFCASSPPGLGRGTEAFFGQGTRLTVV.